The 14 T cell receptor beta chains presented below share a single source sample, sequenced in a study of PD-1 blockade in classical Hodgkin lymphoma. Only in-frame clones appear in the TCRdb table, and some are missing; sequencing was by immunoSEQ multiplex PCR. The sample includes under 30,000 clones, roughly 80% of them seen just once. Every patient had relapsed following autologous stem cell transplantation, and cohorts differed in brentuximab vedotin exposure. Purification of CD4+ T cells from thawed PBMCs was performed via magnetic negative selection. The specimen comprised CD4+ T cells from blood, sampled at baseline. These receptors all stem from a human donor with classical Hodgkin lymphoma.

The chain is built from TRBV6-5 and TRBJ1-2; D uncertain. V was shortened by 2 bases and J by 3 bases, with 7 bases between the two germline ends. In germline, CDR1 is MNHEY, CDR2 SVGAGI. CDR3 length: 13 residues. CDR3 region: CASSYGSYYGYTF. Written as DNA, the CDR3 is TGTGCCAGCAGTTACGGAAGCTACTATGGCTACACCTTC.

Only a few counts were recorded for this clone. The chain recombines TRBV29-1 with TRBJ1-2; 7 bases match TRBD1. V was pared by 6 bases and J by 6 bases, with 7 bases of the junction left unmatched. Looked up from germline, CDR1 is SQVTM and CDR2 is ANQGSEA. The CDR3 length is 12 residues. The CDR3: CSVAGTADGYTF. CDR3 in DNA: TGCAGCGTCGCCGGGACAGCGGATGGCTACACCTTC.

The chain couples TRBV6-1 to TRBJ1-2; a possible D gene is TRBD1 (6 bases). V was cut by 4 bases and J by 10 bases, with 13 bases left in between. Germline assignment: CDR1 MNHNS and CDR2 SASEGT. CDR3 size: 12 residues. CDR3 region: CASSARQVDYTF. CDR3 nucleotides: TGTGCCAGCAGTGCGAGACAGGTTGACTACACCTTC.

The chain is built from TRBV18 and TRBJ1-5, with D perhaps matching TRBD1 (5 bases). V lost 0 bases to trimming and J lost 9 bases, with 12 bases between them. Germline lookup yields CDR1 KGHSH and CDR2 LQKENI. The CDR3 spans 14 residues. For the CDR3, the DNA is TGTGCCAGCTCACCACCGACGGGGGGGGTGCCCCAGCATTTT. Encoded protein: CASSPPTGGVPQHF.

CDR3: CASSPTTGGDTEAFF. CDR3 nucleotide sequence: TGTGCCAGCTCACCTACTACAGGGGGGGACACTGAAGCTTTCTTT. The V gene is TRBV18, the J gene TRBJ1-1; 8 bases are shared with TRBD1. The CDR3 has 15 residues. V trimming: 3 bases; J trimming: 3 bases; junction bases outside the gene matches: 6. The V gene's germline CDR1 is KGHSH and CDR2 LQKENI.

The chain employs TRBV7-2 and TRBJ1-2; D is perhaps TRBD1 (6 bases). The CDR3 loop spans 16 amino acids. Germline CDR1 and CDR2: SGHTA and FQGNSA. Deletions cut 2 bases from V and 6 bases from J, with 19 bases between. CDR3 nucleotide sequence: TGTGCCAGCAGCTTAAAAAGCGGGGGGCCCCTGAATGGCTACACCTTC. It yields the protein CASSLKSGGPLNGYTF.

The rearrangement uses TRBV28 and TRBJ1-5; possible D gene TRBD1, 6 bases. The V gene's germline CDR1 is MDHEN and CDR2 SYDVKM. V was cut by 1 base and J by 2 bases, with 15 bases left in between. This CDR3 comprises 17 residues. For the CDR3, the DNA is TGTGCCAGCAGTTTATCTCTTTGGGGGCCGGGCAATCAGCCCCAGCATTTT. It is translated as CASSLSLWGPGNQPQHF.

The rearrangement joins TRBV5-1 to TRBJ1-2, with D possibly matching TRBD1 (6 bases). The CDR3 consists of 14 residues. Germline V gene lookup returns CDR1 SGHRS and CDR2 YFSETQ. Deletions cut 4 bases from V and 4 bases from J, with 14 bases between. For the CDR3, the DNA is TGCGCCAGCAGCGGAACCAGGGGATCCTATGGCTACACCTTC. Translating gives CASSGTRGSYGYTF.

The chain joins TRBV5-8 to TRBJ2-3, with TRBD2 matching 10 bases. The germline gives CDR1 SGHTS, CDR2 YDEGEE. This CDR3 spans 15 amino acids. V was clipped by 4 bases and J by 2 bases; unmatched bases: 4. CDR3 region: CASSPSGGPTDTQYF. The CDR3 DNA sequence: TGTGCCAGCAGCCCTAGCGGGGGCCCCACAGATACGCAGTATTTT.

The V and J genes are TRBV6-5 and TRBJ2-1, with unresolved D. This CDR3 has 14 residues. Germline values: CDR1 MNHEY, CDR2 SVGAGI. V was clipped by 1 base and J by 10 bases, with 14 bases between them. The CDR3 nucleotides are TGTGCCAGCAGTTACTTTAACACGGTTGGGGAGCAGTTCTTC. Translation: CASSYFNTVGEQFF.

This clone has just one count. For the CDR3, the DNA is TGTGCCAGTAGTATATACATGATCACCGGGGAGCTGTTTTTT. Protein product: CASSIYMITGELFF. The chain uses TRBV19 and TRBJ2-2; D is ambiguous. From germline, CDR1 is LNHDA and CDR2 SQIVND (reference sequence). The CDR3 runs 14 residues. V lost 2 bases and J lost 4, with 8 bases in between.

The CDR3 sequence is CASSFTYNEQFF. DNA of the CDR3: TGTGCCAGCAGCTTCACTTACAATGAGCAGTTCTTC. The V call is TRBV7-2, the J call TRBJ2-1; D call uncertain. CDR1 is SGHTA, CDR2 FQGNSA, per germline. Trimming shortened V by 3 bases and J by 4 bases, and 4 bases separated the two germline ends. There are 12 residues in the CDR3. Filled out from reference TRBV7-2 and TRBJ2-1, the complete variable domain reads GAGVSQSPSNKVTEKGKDVELRCDPISGHTALYWYRQSLGQGLEFLIYFQGNSAPDKSGLPSDRFSAERTGGSVSTLTIQRTQQEDSAVYLCASSFTYNEQFFGPGTRLTVL.

This chain's CDR3 is CASSLVAGGYNEQFF. The CDR3 coding sequence is TGTGCCAGCAGCTTAGTAGCGGGGGGGTACAATGAGCAGTTCTTC. This rearrangement joins TRBV13 to TRBJ2-1; TRBD2 matches 11 bases. Trimming cost V 1 base and J 4 bases; bases outside gene matches: 0. The V gene's germline CDR1 is PRHDT and CDR2 FYEKMQ (reference sequence). The length of the CDR3 is 15 residues.

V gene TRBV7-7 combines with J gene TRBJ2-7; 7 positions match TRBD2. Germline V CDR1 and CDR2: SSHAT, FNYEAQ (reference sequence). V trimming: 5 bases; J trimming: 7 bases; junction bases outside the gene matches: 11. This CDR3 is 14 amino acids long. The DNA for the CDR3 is TGTGCCAGCAGCCAACTCTCGGCCGGGGGGGAGCAGTACTTC. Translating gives CASSQLSAGGEQYF.